Listed below are T cell receptor beta chains from one sample, sequenced in a study of T cell responses to AZD1222 COVID-19 vaccine. Profiling relied on immunoSEQ multiplex PCR, and the TCRdb table lists in-frame clones only, not all of them. The sample lists 130,000 to 150,000 clones, more than 85% occurring once. Sequencing used peripheral blood, obtained on day 0 of AZD1222 vaccination. These receptors originate from an adult in good health. Both conserved end residues are part of each CDR3. Fields, in order: V gene, J gene, D gene, clone size, CDR3 DNA, CDR3 protein. A D gene is named only where the DNA matches it firmly. Clone size is stated in some rows and not others, as once, few, many or a class when expanded.

V gene: TRBV5-1
J gene: TRBJ2-1
D gene: TRBD2
clone size: -
CDR3 DNA: TGCGCCAGCAGCTTGGCGACTAGCGACAATGAGCAGTTCTTC
CDR3 protein: CASSLATSDNEQFF

V gene: TRBV19
J gene: TRBJ2-3
D gene: -
clone size: -
CDR3 DNA: TGTGCCAGTAGTCCAGCATGGTTGACAAGCACAGATACGCAGTATTTT
CDR3 protein: CASSPAWLTSTDTQYF

V gene: TRBV7-9
J gene: TRBJ2-7
D gene: TRBD2
clone size: -
CDR3 DNA: TGTGCCACTGGGGAACTAGCGGCAACCTACGAGCAGTACTTC
CDR3 protein: CATGELAATYEQYF

V gene: TRBV2
J gene: TRBJ1-6
D gene: -
clone size: -
CDR3 DNA: TGTGCCAGCTGCCAGGGTTATTCACCCCTCCACTTT
CDR3 protein: CASCQGYSPLHF

V gene: TRBV19
J gene: TRBJ1-2
D gene: TRBD1
clone size: -
CDR3 DNA: TGTGCCAGTAGTATATCCCAGGGGGCTAGCTATGGCTACACCTTC
CDR3 protein: CASSISQGASYGYTF

V gene: TRBV6-5
J gene: TRBJ1-1
D gene: -
clone size: -
CDR3 DNA: TGTGCCAGCAGTTACTCAACAGCTCAACTTGAAGCTTTCTTT
CDR3 protein: CASSYSTAQLEAFF

V gene: TRBV13
J gene: TRBJ2-1
D gene: TRBD2
clone size: -
CDR3 DNA: TGTGCCAGCAGCCCCCCGGGACTAGCGGGAGATGAGCAGTTCTTC
CDR3 protein: CASSPPGLAGDEQFF

V gene: TRBV4-1
J gene: TRBJ1-2
D gene: -
clone size: -
CDR3 DNA: TGCGCCAGCAGCCAAGTTTGGCCCGCAGGGTTTAACTATGGCTACACCTTC
CDR3 protein: CASSQVWPAGFNYGYTF

V gene: TRBV5-5
J gene: TRBJ1-5
D gene: TRBD1
clone size: once
CDR3 DNA: TGTGCCAGCAGCCCGCCGGGACAGAGAAATCAGCCCCAGCATTTT
CDR3 protein: CASSPPGQRNQPQHF

V gene: TRBV6-4
J gene: TRBJ2-3
D gene: TRBD2
clone size: -
CDR3 DNA: TGTGCCAGCAGCCGGACTAGCGGGGATACAGATACGCAGTATTTT
CDR3 protein: CASSRTSGDTDTQYF

V gene: TRBV7-9
J gene: TRBJ2-5
D gene: -
clone size: -
CDR3 DNA: TGTGCCAGCCAATTACGGGGGGCAGAAGAGACCCAGTACTTC
CDR3 protein: CASQLRGAEETQYF

V gene: TRBV6-4
J gene: TRBJ1-1
D gene: -
clone size: -
CDR3 DNA: TGTGCCAGCAGTGTAGAAGGGAACACTGAAGCTTTCTTT
CDR3 protein: CASSVEGNTEAFF

V gene: TRBV5-4
J gene: TRBJ2-3
D gene: TRBD1
clone size: -
CDR3 DNA: TGTGCCAGCAGCTTGCCGAGACAGGGGGCGAATACGCAGTATTTT
CDR3 protein: CASSLPRQGANTQYF

V gene: TRBV9
J gene: TRBJ2-1
D gene: -
clone size: -
CDR3 DNA: TGTGCCAGCAGCGTAGATCCGAGCAATGAGCAGTTCTTC
CDR3 protein: CASSVDPSNEQFF

V gene: TRBV27
J gene: TRBJ1-2
D gene: -
clone size: -
CDR3 DNA: TGTGCCAGCAGTTTAGGGGCCGGGGACTATGGCTACACCTTC
CDR3 protein: CASSLGAGDYGYTF

V gene: TRBV29-1
J gene: TRBJ1-1
D gene: -
clone size: -
CDR3 DNA: TGCAGCGTATCCGGGCAGCGTGAAGCTTTCTTT
CDR3 protein: CSVSGQREAFF

V gene: TRBV28
J gene: TRBJ1-6
D gene: -
clone size: -
CDR3 DNA: TGTGCCAGCAGCTGGGAAAGGGATTCACCCCTCCACTTT
CDR3 protein: CASSWERDSPLHF

V gene: TRBV9
J gene: TRBJ2-6
D gene: -
clone size: once
CDR3 DNA: TGTGCCAGCAGCGTAGGAAGCTTCTCTGGGGCCAACGTCCTGACTTTC
CDR3 protein: CASSVGSFSGANVLTF

V gene: TRBV2
J gene: TRBJ2-1
D gene: TRBD2
clone size: -
CDR3 DNA: TGTGCCAGCACCCTCGGGGGGATGGGAAAACGTGAGCAGTTCTTC
CDR3 protein: CASTLGGMGKREQFF

V gene: TRBV19
J gene: TRBJ1-5
D gene: -
clone size: -
CDR3 DNA: TGTGCCAGTAGTATATTTACCGGGGCCCTGGGGCAGCCCCAGCATTTT
CDR3 protein: CASSIFTGALGQPQHF

V gene: TRBV7-9
J gene: TRBJ1-2
D gene: -
clone size: -
CDR3 DNA: TGTGCCAGCAGCCCTTTAGCCCCCGGGGCGGTCTATGGCTACACCTTC
CDR3 protein: CASSPLAPGAVYGYTF

V gene: TRBV24-1
J gene: TRBJ1-1
D gene: TRBD1
clone size: -
CDR3 DNA: TGTGCCACCAGTGTGGATTCCGGACAGGGTGGGTATAGTGAAGCTTTCTTT
CDR3 protein: CATSVDSGQGGYSEAFF

V gene: TRBV6-5
J gene: TRBJ1-2
D gene: -
clone size: -
CDR3 DNA: TGTGCCAGCAGTTACTCGCGGGGATATGGCTACACCTTC
CDR3 protein: CASSYSRGYGYTF

V gene: TRBV29-1
J gene: TRBJ2-1
D gene: -
clone size: -
CDR3 DNA: TGCAGCGTCGGGACACGCTCATTGACCTACAATGAGCAGTTCTTC
CDR3 protein: CSVGTRSLTYNEQFF

V gene: TRBV9
J gene: TRBJ2-3
D gene: -
clone size: -
CDR3 DNA: TGTGCCAGCAGCTTTGGGTCGGGGGCTAGCACAGATACGCAGTATTTT
CDR3 protein: CASSFGSGASTDTQYF

V gene: TRBV27
J gene: TRBJ2-7
D gene: -
clone size: -
CDR3 DNA: TGTGCCAGCCGCGCGGGACTGACTTTCTCCTACGAGCAGTACTTC
CDR3 protein: CASRAGLTFSYEQYF

V gene: TRBV9
J gene: TRBJ1-6
D gene: -
clone size: -
CDR3 DNA: TGTGCCAGCAGCCCTCGTGGGGTCGAGGCACCCCTCCACTTT
CDR3 protein: CASSPRGVEAPLHF

V gene: TRBV6-1
J gene: TRBJ2-7
D gene: -
clone size: once
CDR3 DNA: TGTGCCAGCAGTGATGAGGTTTGGGATTGGGACGAGCAGTACTTC
CDR3 protein: CASSDEVWDWDEQYF

V gene: TRBV3-1/TRBV3-2
J gene: TRBJ2-5
D gene: TRBD2
clone size: -
CDR3 DNA: TGTGCCAGCAGCCAAGGCGGACTAGCGGGAGCAGGAGAGACCCAGTACTTC
CDR3 protein: CASSQGGLAGAGETQYF